The 26 T cell receptor beta chains below come from one sample, sequenced in a study of blood T cell repertoires in COVID-19 (dated by TCRdb to 2018 to 2020). Libraries were constructed by the immunoSEQ multiplex PCR assay. The immuneACCESS repertoire file appears here via TCRdb, limited to in-frame rearrangements. These files lack a portion of the clones; in checked studies, under half of the deficit traces to unresolved V genes, and the cause of the others is not known. The table for this sample lists 290,000 or so clones; approximately 90% of them were counted only once. The ten most abundant clones make up about 2% of the sample. The sequencing sample was made of peripheral blood. The receptors were sampled from a woman aged 30 to 39 with COVID-19, enrolled during active disease.

This clone was picked up a small number of times. V and J are TRBV6-1 and TRBJ2-3; D gene ambiguous. This CDR3 is built from 15 residues. Germline CDR1 MNHNS, CDR2 SASEGT. Trimming removed 0 bases from V and 2 bases from J, with 9 bases in between. The CDR3 spells CASSEAMRYTDTQYF. The CDR3 bases are TGTGCCAGCAGTGAAGCGATGCGGTACACAGATACGCAGTATTTT.

The chain couples TRBV4-1 to TRBJ2-1, with 7 bases matching TRBD2. The CDR3 contains 14 residues. The trim removed 2 bases at V and 3 bases at J, leaving 1 base unmatched. Germline V gives CDR1 MGHRA, CDR2 YSYEKL. CDR3 DNA sequence: TGCGCCAGCAGCCAAAGGACTAGCTACAATGAGCAGTTCTTC. This codes for CASSQRTSYNEQFF.

The chain has TRBV5-5 and TRBJ2-1; 13 positions match TRBD2. This CDR3 is 15 amino acids long. CDR1 SGHKS and CDR2 YYEKEE come from the germline V gene (reference sequence). The junction had 4 bases not matched to a gene; V was cut back by 3 bases and J by 7 bases. The CDR3 nucleotides read TGTGCCAGCAGCTCCGGGACTAGCGGGATAAATGAGCAGTTCTTC. Its protein product is CASSSGTSGINEQFF.

This rearrangement joins TRBV18 to TRBJ1-5, with D perhaps matching TRBD1 (6 bases). The CDR3 is 15 amino acids. V was trimmed by 1 base and J by 7 bases, leaving 14 bases between them. In germline, CDR1 is KGHSH, CDR2 LQKENI. The CDR3: CASSPLEGGGQPQHF. In DNA form, the CDR3 reads TGTGCCAGCTCACCACTGGAAGGGGGTGGACAGCCCCAGCATTTT.

The CDR3 protein is CASSQDGSGGQHNEQFF. Written as DNA, the CDR3 is TGTGCCAGCAGCCAAGATGGGAGCGGAGGGCAACACAATGAGCAGTTCTTC. The chain combines TRBV13 with TRBJ2-1; the D gene is possibly TRBD2 (6 bases). The CDR3 consists of 17 residues. Germline CDR1 and CDR2: PRHDT and FYEKMQ (reference sequence). V gave up 5 bases and J gave up 5 bases, with 22 bases separating them.

The chain is built from TRBV30 and TRBJ1-5, with 8 nucleotides matching TRBD1. The V gene's germline CDR1 is GTSNPN and CDR2 SVGIG (reference sequence). J lost 6 bases, V lost 3 bases, and 4 bases had no gene match. This CDR3 comprises 13 residues. CDR3: CAWRARGPQPQHF. In DNA, the CDR3 is TGTGCCTGGAGGGCCAGGGGGCCTCAGCCCCAGCATTTT.

This chain joins TRBV5-6 and TRBJ2-3; possible D gene TRBD1, 5 bases. Germline CDR1 reads SGHDT; CDR2 reads YYEEEE. Trimming shortened V by 1 base and J by 0 bases, and 12 bases separated the two germline ends. This CDR3 comprises 16 residues. CDR3 residues: CASSLPGRDSTDTQYF. CDR3 DNA: TGTGCCAGCAGCTTGCCGGGCAGGGATAGCACAGATACGCAGTATTTT.

The V and J genes are TRBV5-1 and TRBJ2-2, with D tentatively TRBD1 (6 bases). The CDR3 loop spans 15 amino acids. From germline, CDR1 is SGHRS and CDR2 YFSETQ. V was trimmed by 0 bases and J by 6 bases, leaving 12 bases between them. DNA for the CDR3: TGCGCCAGCAGCTTGGGACAGGTGAAGCCCGGGGAGCTGTTTTTT. It specifies CASSLGQVKPGELFF.

The chain is built from TRBV19 and TRBJ1-1; possible D gene TRBD1, 6 bases. CDR3 length equals 13 residues. V was trimmed by 9 bases and J by 1 base, leaving 12 bases between them. Germline CDR1 reads LNHDA; CDR2 reads SQIVND (reference sequence). Written as DNA, the CDR3 is TGTGCCAGCCACCAAGGGGGGAACACTGAAGCTTTCTTT. The encoded protein is CASHQGGNTEAFF.

The chain combines TRBV29-1 with TRBJ2-1, with 13 bases aligning to TRBD2. V lost 5 bases, J lost 0 bases, and 7 bases stayed unmatched. Germline values: CDR1 SQVTM, CDR2 ANQGSEA. This CDR3 spans 17 amino acids. CDR3 sequence (DNA): TGCAGCGTTACCGGGACTAGCGGGACTTACTCCTACAATGAGCAGTTCTTC. It specifies CSVTGTSGTYSYNEQFF.

This sequence joins TRBV30 and TRBJ1-1; maybe TRBD1 (5 bases). This CDR3 has 15 amino acids. Trimming left V 2 bases short and J 7 bases short, with 20 bases between. The germline V gene encodes CDR1 GTSNPN and CDR2 SVGIG (reference sequence). CDR3 in DNA: TGTGCCTGGAGTTCCTCGTCCAGGGTGGTTGGTGAAGCTTTCTTT. Its translation is CAWSSSSRVVGEAFF.

The chain uses TRBV20-1 and TRBJ1-2; unclear D gene. The CDR3 sequence is 15 residues long. Germline V gives CDR1 DFQATT, CDR2 SNEGSKA (reference sequence). The V gene lost 3 bases and the J gene lost 2 bases, with 16 bases spanning the gap. The CDR3 loop reads CSASSTLWENYGYTF. Here the CDR3 DNA reads TGCAGTGCTAGTTCAACATTGTGGGAGAACTATGGCTACACCTTC.

The rearrangement links TRBV6-5 to TRBJ2-7; D call uncertain. The CDR3 consists of 13 residues. Germline CDR1 and CDR2: MNHEY and SVGAGI. V was pared by 8 bases and J by 2 bases, with 13 bases between. CDR3 coding DNA: TGTGCCAGCCAATTCGGTTCACCCTACGAGCAGTACTTC. Residues: CASQFGSPYEQYF.

The rearrangement uses TRBV5-4 and TRBJ2-7; 9 nucleotides match TRBD2. The CDR3 spans 14 residues. Germline CDR1 is SGHNT and CDR2 is YYREEE (reference sequence). The junction had 3 bases not matched to a gene; V was cut back by 3 bases and J by 2 bases. CDR3 sequence: CASSSGLATYEQYF. CDR3 DNA sequence: TGTGCCAGCAGCTCCGGACTAGCGACCTACGAGCAGTACTTC.

This clone was counted once. The rearrangement joins TRBV6-5 to TRBJ2-7; TRBD2 is a possible D gene (6 bases). Germline V gene sequence: CDR1 MNHEY, CDR2 SVGAGI. V was shortened by 7 bases and J by 1 base, with 14 bases between the two germline ends. The CDR3 contains 14 residues. The CDR3: CASKLGGDSYEQYF. CDR3 nucleotides: TGTGCCAGCAAATTGGGCGGGGATTCCTACGAGCAGTACTTC.

The rearrangement uses TRBV6-4 and TRBJ2-1, with 8 bases fitting TRBD2. This CDR3 region has 15 residues. V was clipped by 6 bases and J by 9 bases; unmatched bases: 13. Germline values: CDR1 MRHNA, CDR2 SNTAGT. CDR3 nucleotides: TGTGCCAGCAGCCTAAGGGAGCGGGAGTTAGGTGAGCAGTTCTTC. Translated, it gives CASSLRERELGEQFF.

The chain combines TRBV12-3 or TRBV12-4 with TRBJ2-2, with D perhaps matching TRBD2 (7 bases). The CDR3 runs 13 residues. The V end was cut by 8 bases, the J end by 13 bases, with 20 bases between. The chain's CDR3 is CASLEFGGRMLFF. The CDR3 DNA sequence: TGTGCCAGCCTAGAATTCGGGGGGCGCATGCTGTTTTTT.

The chain carries TRBV5-5 and TRBJ2-7; 13 bases agree with TRBD2. The CDR3 totals 15 residues. The germline V gene has CDR1 SGHKS and CDR2 YYEKEE (reference sequence). V was clipped by 2 bases and J by 7 bases; unmatched bases: 6. The CDR3 here is CASSFGLAGVGEQYF. In nucleotides, the CDR3 is TGTGCCAGCAGCTTCGGACTAGCGGGAGTTGGAGAGCAGTACTTC. Filled out from reference TRBV5-5 and TRBJ2-7, the complete variable domain reads DAGVTQSPTHLIKTRGQQVTLRCSPISGHKSVSWYQQVLGQGPQFIFQYYEKEERGRGNFPDRFSARQFPNYSSELNVNALLLGDSALYLCASSFGLAGVGEQYFGPGTRLTVT.

The J gene is TRBJ1-2, the V gene TRBV27; TRBD1 matches 7 bases. V gave up 6 bases and J gave up 3 bases; unmatched junction bases: 7. This CDR3 has 14 amino acids. The germline gives CDR1 MNHEY, CDR2 SMNVEV (reference sequence). In DNA form, the CDR3 reads TGTGCCAGCAGCCCCCAGGGGGAGTACTATGGCTACACCTTC. This codes for CASSPQGEYYGYTF.

The gene calls are TRBV12-5 and TRBJ1-1; D ambiguous. V dropped 3 bases and J dropped 1 base, with 3 bases sitting between them. Germline assignment: CDR1 LGHNT and CDR2 FRNRAP. CDR3 length: 12 amino acids. The CDR3 here is CASGFQNTEAFF. The CDR3 bases are TGTGCTAGTGGTTTTCAGAACACTGAAGCTTTCTTT.

V gene TRBV27 combines with J gene TRBJ1-2; 8 nucleotides match TRBD1. This CDR3 region has 15 residues. The germline gives CDR1 MNHEY, CDR2 SMNVEV (reference sequence). Trimming at V came to 3 bases and at J to 4 bases, leaving 7 bases not matched to a gene. CDR3 DNA sequence: TGTGCCAGCAGTTTTCTGCGGGGACAGGTCTATGGCTACACCTTC. The encoded protein is CASSFLRGQVYGYTF.

This clone appeared once. The chain has TRBV2 and TRBJ1-1; TRBD1 matches 10 bases. Unmatched junction bases numbered 7, after V lost 7 bases and J lost 5 bases. The CDR3 sequence is 14 residues long. The germline V gene has CDR1 SNHLY and CDR2 FYNNEI. The CDR3 region is CASTTGQGGTEAFF. The CDR3 nucleotides are TGTGCCAGCACCACCGGACAGGGGGGGACTGAAGCTTTCTTT.

V and J are TRBV19 and TRBJ1-5, with 7 nucleotides matching TRBD1. The CDR3 runs 14 residues. The germline gives CDR1 LNHDA, CDR2 SQIVND (reference sequence). V shed 8 bases and J 3 bases; nucleotides not matched to a gene: 7. The CDR3 sequence is CASREGQFNQPQHF. CDR3 bases: TGTGCCAGTCGAGAGGGACAGTTCAATCAGCCCCAGCATTTT.

This clone was found once. The chain recombines TRBV9 with TRBJ1-1, with a tentative D call TRBD1 (5 bases). This CDR3 region has 12 residues. V was pared by 4 bases and J by 10 bases, with 14 bases between. Looked up from germline, CDR1 is SGDLS and CDR2 is YYNGEE. CDR3: CASSPRRRGAFF. The CDR3 DNA reads TGTGCCAGCAGCCCCAGGAGGAGGGGAGCTTTCTTT.

The rearrangement links TRBV5-1 to TRBJ2-3, with D perhaps matching TRBD1 (5 bases). Germline loops: CDR1 SGHRS, CDR2 YFSETQ. V lost 4 bases and J 2 bases, leaving 8 bases between the germline ends. CDR3 length: 13 amino acids. The CDR3 DNA is TGCGCCAGCAGCCGACAGTACACAGATACGCAGTATTTT. Its translation: CASSRQYTDTQYF.

This rearrangement joins TRBV5-4 to TRBJ1-2, with 9 bases identical to TRBD1. Looked up from germline, CDR1 is SGHNT and CDR2 is YYREEE (reference sequence). The length of the CDR3 is 13 residues. V shed 3 bases, J shed 8 bases, and the junction held 5 bases outside the gene matches. This chain's CDR3 is CASSWDREGGYTF. The CDR3 coding sequence is TGTGCCAGCAGCTGGGACAGGGAGGGAGGCTACACCTTC.